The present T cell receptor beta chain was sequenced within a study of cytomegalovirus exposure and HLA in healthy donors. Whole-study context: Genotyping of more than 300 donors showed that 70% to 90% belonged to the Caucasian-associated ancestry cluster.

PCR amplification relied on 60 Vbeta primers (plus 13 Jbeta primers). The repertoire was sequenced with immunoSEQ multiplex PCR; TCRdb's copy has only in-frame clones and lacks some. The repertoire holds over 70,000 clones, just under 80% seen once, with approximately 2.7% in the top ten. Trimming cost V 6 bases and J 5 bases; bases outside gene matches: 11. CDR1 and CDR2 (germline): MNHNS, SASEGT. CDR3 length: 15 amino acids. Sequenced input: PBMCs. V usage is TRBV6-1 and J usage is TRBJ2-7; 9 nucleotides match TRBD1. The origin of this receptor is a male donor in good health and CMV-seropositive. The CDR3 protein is CASSVTGQGLNEQYF. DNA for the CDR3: TGTGCCAGCAGCGTAACGGGACAGGGTTTGAACGAGCAGTACTTC.